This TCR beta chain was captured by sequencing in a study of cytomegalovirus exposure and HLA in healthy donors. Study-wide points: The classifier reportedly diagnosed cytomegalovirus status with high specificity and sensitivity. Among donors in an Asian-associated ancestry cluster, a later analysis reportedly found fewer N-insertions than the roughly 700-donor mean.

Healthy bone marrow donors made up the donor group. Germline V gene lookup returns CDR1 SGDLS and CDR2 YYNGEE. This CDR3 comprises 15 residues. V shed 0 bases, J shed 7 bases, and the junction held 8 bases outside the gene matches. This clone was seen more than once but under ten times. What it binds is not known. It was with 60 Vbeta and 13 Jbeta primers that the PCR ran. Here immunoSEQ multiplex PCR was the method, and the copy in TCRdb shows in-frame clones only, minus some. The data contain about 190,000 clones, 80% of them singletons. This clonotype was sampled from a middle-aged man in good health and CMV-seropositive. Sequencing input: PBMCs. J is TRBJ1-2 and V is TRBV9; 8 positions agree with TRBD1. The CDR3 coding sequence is TGTGCCAGCAGCGTAGATGGCAGGGGGCGAGGTGGCTACACCTTC. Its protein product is CASSVDGRGRGGYTF. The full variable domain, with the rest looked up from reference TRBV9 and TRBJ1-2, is DSGVTQTPKHLITATGQRVTLRCSPRSGDLSVYWYQQSLDQGLQFLIQYYNGEERAKGNILERFSAQQFPDLHSELNLSSLELGDSALYFCASSVDGRGRGGYTFGSGTRLTVV.